This T cell receptor (beta chain) derives from a study of blood T cell repertoires in COVID-19. Looking at the study overall: From the United States, Italy and Spain came samples of acute and convalescent COVID-19. Sample material is recorded as cDNA or gDNA derived from T cells, B-cell-depleted T cells, or PBMCs.

The count of this clone is one. This study enrolled people aged about 18 to 100 from 24 US geographic areas. Which cohort a participant joined came from the clinical history participants gave. The table came from immunoSEQ multiplex PCR; TCRdb's copy has only in-frame clones and leaves some out. The data hold roughly 360,000 clones, with about four fifths observed a single time. The CDR3 spans 15 residues. Trimming removed 3 bases from V and 1 base from J; junction bases left unmatched: 3. Germline CDR1 reads PRHDT; CDR2 reads FYEKMQ (reference sequence). The chain carries TRBV13 and TRBJ2-3; 8 bases match TRBD2. This clonotype was sampled from a woman aged 50 to 60 who had recovered from COVID-19. The sequenced sample consisted of PBMCs or T cells enriched from blood (not recorded which). In DNA, the CDR3 is TGTGCCAGCAGCTTCGGGGGGGCCGGCACAGATACGCAGTATTTT. Residues: CASSFGGAGTDTQYF.